A selection of T cell receptor beta chains follows, all from one sample in a study of cytomegalovirus exposure and HLA in healthy donors. Some clones are missing from TCRdb's copy, which holds only in-frame ones; the method was immunoSEQ multiplex PCR. The sample shows about 140,000 clones, over 75% of them seen only once. The sample comprised PBMCs. Source of these receptors: a man aged 50 to 60 in good health and CMV-seronegative. Both conserved end residues are part of each CDR3. A D gene is named only where the DNA matches it firmly. Some rows mark clone size as missing; the rest say once, few, many or name a class of expanded clone.

NA | TRBJ1-2 | TRBV5-6 | 16 | NA | TGTGCCAGCAGCCCTATGGAGTCGATACGGTCGATTGGCTACACCTTC | CASSPMESIRSIGYTF
NA | TRBJ1-5 | TRBV18 | 12 | NA | TGTGCCAGCTCACGAGAAGATCAGCCCCAGCATTTT | CASSREDQPQHF
NA | TRBJ2-7 | TRBV30 | 13 | NA | TGTGCCTGGAGTTGGCAGGACTCCTACGAGCAGTACTTC | CAWSWQDSYEQYF
NA | TRBJ2-2 | TRBV5-1 | 18 | NA | TGCGCCAGCAGCTTCCCCGCCGACGCAGGGGCCTTCACCGGGGAGCTGTTTTTT | CASSFPADAGAFTGELFF
NA | TRBJ1-5 | TRBV27 | 13 | NA | TGTGCCAGCAGTCCTTATAGCAATCAGCCCCAGCATTTT | CASSPYSNQPQHF
NA | TRBJ2-1 | TRBV9 | 14 | NA | TGTGCCAGCGGAGAGGGCAGGGGAATCGATGAGCAGTTCTTC | CASGEGRGIDEQFF
TRBD2 | TRBJ2-7 | TRBV30 | 13 | few | TGTGCCTGGAGCACTAGCGGACCCTACGAGCAGTACTTC | CAWSTSGPYEQYF
TRBD2 | TRBJ2-3 | TRBV7-3 | 17 | NA | TGTGCCAGCAGCTTGGGACTAGCGGGGGGGCCGACAGATACGCAGTATTTT | CASSLGLAGGPTDTQYF
TRBD1 | TRBJ2-7 | TRBV7-9 | 15 | NA | TGTGCCAGCAGCGGGGACGGGGGACAGGGCTACGAGCAGTACTTC | CASSGDGGQGYEQYF
NA | TRBJ2-1 | TRBV9 | 14 | NA | TGTGCCAGCAGCGCCGACACGTCTTGGAATGAGCAGTTCTTC | CASSADTSWNEQFF
TRBD2 | TRBJ2-7 | TRBV30 | 15 | NA | TGTGCCTGGAGGTTTAGCGGGGGGGATTTACTCGAGCAGTACTTC | CAWRFSGGDLLEQYF
NA | TRBJ1-5 | TRBV15 | 15 | NA | TGTGCCACCAGCAAGGATGTGGGGGGGAATCAGCCCCAGCATTTT | CATSKDVGGNQPQHF
TRBD1 | TRBJ2-7 | TRBV5-1 | 13 | NA | TGCGCCAGCAGCTCCGGGACAGGGAACGAGCAGTACTTC | CASSSGTGNEQYF
TRBD2 | TRBJ2-5 | TRBV25-1 | 16 | NA | TGTGCCAGCAGTCCCAGAAACGGGAGGGCCGGGGGGACCCAGTACTTC | CASSPRNGRAGGTQYF
TRBD1 | TRBJ1-3 | TRBV2 | 17 | NA | TGTGCCAGCAGTGTATTGGGAAACAGGGGTATTGGAAACACCATATATTTT | CASSVLGNRGIGNTIYF
NA | TRBJ2-1 | TRBV29-1 | 13 | once | TGCAGCGTTTCTTTCGTCCCGTACAATGAGCAGTTCTTC | CSVSFVPYNEQFF
NA | TRBJ1-1 | TRBV4-1 | 15 | NA | TGCGCCAGCAGCCGACCGGACGGGGGTCCGACTGAAGCTTTCTTT | CASSRPDGGPTEAFF
TRBD1 | TRBJ1-1 | TRBV12-5 | 15 | NA | TGTGCTAGTGGTCCAGGGGGTTGGGGGGACACTGAAGCTTTCTTT | CASGPGGWGDTEAFF
NA | TRBJ1-2 | TRBV18 | 13 | NA | TGTGCCAGCTCCCTCGGTCCTAACTATGGCTACACCTTC | CASSLGPNYGYTF
NA | TRBJ1-1 | TRBV5-4 | 16 | NA | TGTGCCAGCCACAATGGGGGGGTAAGAAGGGGCGCTGAAGCTTTCTTT | CASHNGGVRRGAEAFF
NA | TRBJ2-7 | TRBV7-9 | 14 | few | TGTGCCAGCAGCTTAACGGTTGTTAACTCTGAACGGTACTTC | CASSLTVVNSERYF
TRBD1 | TRBJ2-7 | TRBV30 | 12 | NA | TGTGCCTGGGACAGGGATTCGTACGAGCAGTACTTC | CAWDRDSYEQYF
NA | TRBJ2-1 | TRBV5-1 | 12 | once | TGCGCCAGCCGACAGGGAGGCAATGAGCAGTTCTTC | CASRQGGNEQFF
TRBD1 | TRBJ2-3 | TRBV29-1 | 12 | few | TGCAGCACTAGGGGGCGCCCAGATACGCAGTATTTT | CSTRGRPDTQYF
NA | TRBJ1-1 | TRBV28 | 15 | NA | TGTGCCAGCATTGAACAGGGAGGGGTGAACACTGAAGCTTTCTTT | CASIEQGGVNTEAFF
TRBD2 | TRBJ2-1 | TRBV7-6 | 15 | NA | TGTGCCAGCAGCTGGATGGGGGGAGGCGGGGGTGAGCAGTTCTTC | CASSWMGGGGGEQFF
TRBD1 | TRBJ1-2 | TRBV7-9 | 16 | NA | TGTGCCAGCAGCCCTCGGACAGGGGGATCTAACTATGGCTACACCTTC | CASSPRTGGSNYGYTF
NA | TRBJ2-7 | TRBV5-4 | 14 | once | TGTGCCAGCAGCAGAGAGAGGAGCTCCTACGAGCAGTACTTC | CASSRERSSYEQYF
TRBD1 | TRBJ1-6 | TRBV9 | 14 | once | TGTGCCAGCAGCGTTGGGACAGTAAATTCACCCCTCCACTTT | CASSVGTVNSPLHF
TRBD1 | TRBJ2-5 | TRBV20-1 | 11 | NA | TGCAGTGCTTACAGGGGGGAGACCCAGTACTTC | CSAYRGETQYF